The T cell receptor (beta chain) described here comes from a study of blood T cell repertoires in COVID-19. Profiled with immunoSEQ multiplex PCR; TCRdb holds only in-frame clones, not every one. The repertoire holds roughly 400,000 clones, with about 92% as singletons. Enrollees, 18 to 89 years old, lived in fewer than 25 US areas. Cohort assignment relied on participant-reported clinical history. CDR1 is LNHNV, CDR2 YYDKDF, per germline (reference sequence). The CDR3 extends over 16 amino acids. The trim removed 1 base at V and 7 bases at J, leaving 10 bases unmatched. The TCR sequence derives from a man between 18 and 35 years old who had recovered from COVID-19. This chain uses TRBV15 with TRBJ1-1; TRBD1 matches 9 bases. Material: PBMCs or T cells enriched from blood (not recorded which). This CDR3 is CATSRANPNRGLEAFF. The CDR3 DNA sequence: TGTGCCACCAGCAGAGCAAATCCTAACAGGGGGCTTGAAGCTTTCTTT.